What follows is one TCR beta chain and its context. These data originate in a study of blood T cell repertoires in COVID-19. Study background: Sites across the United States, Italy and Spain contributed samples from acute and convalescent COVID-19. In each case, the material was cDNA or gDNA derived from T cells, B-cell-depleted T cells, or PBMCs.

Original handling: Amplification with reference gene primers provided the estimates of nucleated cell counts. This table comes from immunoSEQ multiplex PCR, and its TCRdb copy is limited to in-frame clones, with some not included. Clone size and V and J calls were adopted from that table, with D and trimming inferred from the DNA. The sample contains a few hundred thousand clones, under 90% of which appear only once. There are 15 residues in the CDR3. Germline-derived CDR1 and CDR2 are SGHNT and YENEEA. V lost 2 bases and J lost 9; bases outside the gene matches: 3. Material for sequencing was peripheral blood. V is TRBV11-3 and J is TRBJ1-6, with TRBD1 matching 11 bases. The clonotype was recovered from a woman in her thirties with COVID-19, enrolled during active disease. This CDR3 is CASSLKGQGASPLHF. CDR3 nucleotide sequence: TGTGCCAGCAGCTTAAAAGGACAGGGGGCTTCACCCCTCCACTTT.